These T cell receptor beta chains were read from a single sample in a study of shared clonotypes between healthy human individuals. The protocol was immunoSEQ multiplex PCR, while the TCRdb copy is restricted to in-frame clones and leaves out a portion. The table shows about 1.4 million clones, with roughly 95% occurring only once. Material for sequencing was naive CD4+ T cells sorted from blood. The source of these receptors is a man aged 25-45 years in good health. Both conserved end residues are part of each CDR3. Each record gives: D gene, V gene, J gene, clone size, CDR3 protein, CDR3 DNA. The D gene is left open where the match is weak. Clone size appears in some rows only: once, few, many, or a class for an expanded clone.

>TRBD2|TRBV5-4|TRBJ2-3|.
CASSLDILRLAGGPTDTQYF
TGTGCCAGCAGCTTGGACATCCTAAGACTAGCGGGAGGGCCTACAGATACGCAGTATTTT
>.|TRBV5-4|TRBJ1-4|.
CASSLVGEKLFF
TGTGCCAGCAGCTTGGTGGGTGAAAAACTGTTTTTT
>.|TRBV15|TRBJ1-2|.
CATSRGGDSYGYTF
TGTGCCACCAGCAGAGGTGGAGACAGCTATGGCTACACCTTC
>TRBD2|TRBV5-6|TRBJ2-7|.
CASSSPGPGGMGEQYF
TGTGCCAGCAGCTCGCCGGGTCCGGGAGGGATGGGTGAGCAGTACTTC
>TRBD1|TRBV7-2|TRBJ1-5|.
CASSPMGRGLGQPQHF
TGTGCCAGCAGCCCCATGGGCAGGGGGCTAGGTCAGCCCCAGCATTTT
>TRBD1|TRBV18|TRBJ2-3|.
CASSPPTTGGDSDTQYF
TGTGCCAGCTCACCACCCACGACAGGGGGCGATTCAGATACGCAGTATTTT
>.|TRBV23-1|TRBJ2-7|.
CASSHVQGTLRYEQYF
TGCGCCAGCAGTCATGTACAGGGTACCCTACGATACGAGCAGTACTTC
>.|TRBV2|TRBJ2-7|.
CASTRQGISYEQYF
TGTGCCAGCACGCGGCAGGGTATCTCCTACGAGCAGTACTTC
>TRBD1|TRBV29-1|TRBJ1-1|.
CSVEDRVF
TGCAGCGTTGAGGACAGGGTTTTC
>.|TRBV9|TRBJ1-1|once
CASSEDPGVGTEAFF
TGTGCCAGCAGCGAGGACCCCGGGGTTGGCACTGAAGCTTTCTTT
>TRBD2|TRBV11-3|TRBJ2-2|.
CASSTSGNTGELFF
TGTGCCAGCAGCACTAGCGGGAACACCGGGGAGCTGTTTTTT
>.|TRBV18|TRBJ2-7|.
CASSTDYFYEQYF
TGTGCCAGCTCAACGGACTATTTCTACGAGCAGTACTTC
>.|TRBV28|TRBJ2-3|.
CASSSGFGDTQYF
TGTGCCAGCAGCTCCGGCTTCGGTGATACGCAGTATTTT
>TRBD1|TRBV5-1|TRBJ1-2|once
CASSLAGQGRDYGYTF
TGCGCCAGCAGCTTGGCCGGACAGGGAAGGGACTATGGCTACACCTTC
>TRBD1|TRBV11-3|TRBJ2-5|.
CASSLGQGEIETQYF
TGTGCCAGCAGCCTGGGACAGGGGGAGATAGAGACCCAGTACTTC
>.|TRBV18|TRBJ1-5|.
CASSPQGSNQPQHF
TGTGCCAGCTCACCACAAGGTAGCAATCAGCCCCAGCATTTT
>.|TRBV7-9|TRBJ1-2|.
CASSLSQGLYGYTF
TGTGCCAGCAGCTTATCCCAGGGTCTCTATGGCTACACCTTC
>TRBD2|TRBV5-5|TRBJ2-3|.
CASSSKTSGHTDTQYF
TGTGCCAGCAGCTCCAAGACTAGCGGACACACAGATACGCAGTATTTT
>TRBD1|TRBV10-3|TRBJ2-7|once
CAISESTTGVQYF
TGTGCCATCAGTGAGTCAACGACAGGGGTGCAGTACTTC
>.|TRBV18|TRBJ2-3|.
CASSPPRSSTDTQYF
TGTGCCAGCTCACCGCCCCGGAGTAGCACAGATACGCAGTATTTT
>.|TRBV11-3|TRBJ2-3|.
CASSLDSFGNTQYF
TGTGCCAGCAGCTTAGATTCATTTGGAAATACGCAGTATTTT
>.|TRBV27|TRBJ1-1|.
CASSRLGPHRLTEAFF
TGTGCCAGCAGCCGCCTTGGGCCCCACCGCCTCACTGAAGCTTTCTTT
>.|TRBV4-1|TRBJ1-2|.
CASSHPPLGGNYGYTF
TGCGCCAGCAGCCATCCGCCCCTGGGGGGGAACTATGGCTACACCTTC
>.|TRBV4-3|TRBJ2-7|.
CASSQANAHEQYF
TGCGCCAGCAGCCAAGCGAACGCTCACGAGCAGTACTTC
>.|TRBV10-3|TRBJ1-1|.
CAISESVMNTEAFF
TGTGCCATCAGTGAGTCGGTTATGAACACTGAAGCTTTCTTT
>.|TRBV10-3|TRBJ2-2|.
CAIRPPGPTPGELFF
TGTGCCATCAGACCCCCGGGACCAACGCCCGGGGAGCTGTTTTTT
>.|TRBV6-1|TRBJ1-2|once
CASSEVGRRNYGYTF
TGTGCCAGCAGTGAAGTAGGTCGGAGGAACTATGGCTACACCTTC
>.|TRBV27|TRBJ2-1|.
CASSFQAPYNEQFF
TGTGCCAGCAGTTTCCAGGCGCCCTACAATGAGCAGTTCTTC
>TRBD2|TRBV10-1|TRBJ2-7|.
CASSAGLAGYEQYF
TGCGCCAGCAGCGCGGGACTAGCGGGCTACGAGCAGTACTTC
>.|TRBV6-6|TRBJ1-1|once
CASSKVDRNTEAFF
TGTGCCAGCAGTAAAGTCGACAGAAACACTGAAGCTTTCTTT
>TRBD2|TRBV7-2|TRBJ2-3|.
CASSATSGDTQYF
TGTGCCAGCAGCGCGACTAGCGGAGATACGCAGTATTTT
>TRBD2|TRBV4-1|TRBJ2-5|.
CASSQVWTRSYQETQYF
TGCGCCAGCAGCCAAGTATGGACTAGGTCGTACCAAGAGACCCAGTACTTC
>.|TRBV4-1|TRBJ1-2|once
CASSQARDKGAGYTF
TGCGCCAGCAGCCAAGCCAGGGACAAAGGGGCCGGCTACACCTTC
>.|TRBV10-3|TRBJ1-3|once
CAIRPDRAGNTIYF
TGTGCCATCAGACCAGACAGAGCGGGAAACACCATATATTTT
>.|TRBV5-6|TRBJ2-1|.
CASSLGYEQFF
TGTGCCAGCAGCTTGGGATATGAGCAGTTCTTC
>.|TRBV6-5|TRBJ1-1|.
CASSLRGAGTEAFF
TGTGCCAGCAGTCTACGGGGGGCTGGAACTGAAGCTTTCTTT
>TRBD2|TRBV5-1|TRBJ2-3|.
CASSLGALAGDTDTQYF
TGCGCCAGCAGCTTGGGGGCCCTAGCGGGAGACACAGATACGCAGTATTTT
>.|TRBV5-4|TRBJ2-2|.
CASGTIPGELFF
TGTGCCAGCGGGACAATTCCCGGGGAGCTGTTTTTT
>TRBD1|TRBV5-1|TRBJ1-1|.
CASSWDRAENTEAFF
TGCGCCAGCAGCTGGGACAGGGCGGAGAACACTGAAGCTTTCTTT
>.|TRBV7-3|TRBJ2-3|.
CASSLEAGSGTDTQYF
TGTGCCAGCAGCTTAGAGGCCGGGAGCGGCACAGATACGCAGTATTTT
>TRBD1|TRBV10-2|TRBJ2-7|.
CASRQGSYEQYF
TGCGCCAGCCGACAGGGGTCCTACGAGCAGTACTTC
>.|TRBV7-2|TRBJ2-7|.
CASSSSHEQYF
TGTGCCAGCAGCTCCAGCCACGAGCAGTACTTC
>.|TRBV14|TRBJ1-2|.
CASSQGGLYGYTF
TGTGCCAGCAGCCAGGGAGGCCTCTATGGCTACACCTTC
>TRBD2|TRBV16|TRBJ2-1|.
CASSQRAGASGSNEQFF
TGTGCCAGCAGCCAAAGGGCTGGGGCTAGCGGGAGCAATGAGCAGTTCTTC
>.|TRBV6-1|TRBJ2-3|.
CASSEALSITQYF
TGTGCCAGCAGTGAAGCGCTTTCAATAACGCAGTATTTT
>.|TRBV9|TRBJ2-1|.
CASSVTSGTYNEQFF
TGTGCCAGCAGCGTAACGAGCGGGACATACAATGAGCAGTTCTTC
>.|TRBV5-1|TRBJ1-2|few
CASSLEGSYGYTF
TGCGCCAGCAGCTTGGAAGGGAGCTATGGCTACACCTTC
>.|TRBV10-3|TRBJ1-1|.
CAIRMDSWNTEAFF
TGTGCCATCAGGATGGACAGCTGGAACACTGAAGCTTTCTTT
>.|TRBV7-2|TRBJ1-2|.
CASSPQGGDNYGYTF
TGTGCCAGCAGCCCACAGGGCGGAGATAACTATGGCTACACCTTC
>.|TRBV7-8|TRBJ2-7|.
CASSDTLRGPEALVPEQYF
TGTGCCAGCAGCGACACTCTGAGAGGGCCCGAAGCCCTCGTTCCTGAGCAGTACTTC